The clone carrying this T cell receptor (beta chain) has just one count. Its target is not known. This clone may be a read error of a much larger clone one base away. The lymph nodes were axillary draining lymph nodes from breast cancer patients. This specimen comes from a study of breast tumors, draining lymph nodes, adjacent tissues. TCRdb used MiXCR to reprocess the multiplex PCR reads, holding one entry per CDR3 protein. The data contain around 290,000 distinct CDR3 sequences, more than 30% of them singletons. Findings and caveats of the study: Compared with lymph nodes, tumors were less diverse; compared with nontumor tissue, more. Tumor T cell lymph node origin was a supported hypothesis, not proven. Luminal-like breast cancer showed significantly higher tumor–nontumor repertoire similarity than basal-like. Findings are consistent with lymph node origin and intratumoral expansion of most tumor T cells.

Germline trimming cut 4 bases from V and 11 bases from J; bases unmatched to any gene: 10. The CDR3 sequence is 13 residues long. Germline V CDR1 and CDR2: PRHDT, FYEKMQ (reference sequence). The chain uses TRBV13 and TRBJ2-5, with 7 bases that match TRBD2. Input material: axillary lymph node tissue. The clonotype was recovered from a female donor with breast cancer. Some clones in this sample may be carry-over from other donors' samples. In nucleotides, the CDR3 is TGTGCCAGCAGCTCCATGGGGGGGGAGGAGCAGTACTTC. Translated: CASSSMGGEEQYF. Together with reference TRBV13 and TRBJ2-5, the CDR3 gives the full variable domain: AAGVIQSPRHLIKEKRETATLKCYPIPRHDTVYWYQQGPGQDPQFLISFYEKMQSDKGSIPDRFSAQQFSDYHSELNMSSLELGDSALYFCASSSMGGEEQYFGPGTRLLVL.